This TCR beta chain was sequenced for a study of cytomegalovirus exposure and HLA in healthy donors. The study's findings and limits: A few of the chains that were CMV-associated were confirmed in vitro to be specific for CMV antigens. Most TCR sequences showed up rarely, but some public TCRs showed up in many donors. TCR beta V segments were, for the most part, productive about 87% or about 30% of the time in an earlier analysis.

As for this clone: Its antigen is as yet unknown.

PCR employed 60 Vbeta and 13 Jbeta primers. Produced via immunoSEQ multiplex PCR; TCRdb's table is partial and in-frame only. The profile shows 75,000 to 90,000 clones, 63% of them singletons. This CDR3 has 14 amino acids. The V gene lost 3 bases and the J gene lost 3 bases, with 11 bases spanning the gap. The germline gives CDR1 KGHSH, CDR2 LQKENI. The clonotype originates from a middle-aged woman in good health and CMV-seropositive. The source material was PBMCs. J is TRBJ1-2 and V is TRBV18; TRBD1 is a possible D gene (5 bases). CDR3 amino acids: CASSPREGDYGYTF. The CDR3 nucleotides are TGTGCCAGCTCACCCAGGGAGGGTGACTATGGCTACACCTTC.